This T cell receptor beta chain was recorded in a study of blood T cell repertoires in COVID-19. Study overall: The United States, Italy and Spain provided the acute and convalescent COVID-19 samples. T cells, B-cell-depleted T cells, or PBMCs provided the cDNA or gDNA that served as material.

Original methodology: Nucleated cell counts were estimated from reference gene primer amplification. TCRdb's table, derived via immunoSEQ multiplex PCR, lists solely in-frame clones and lacks some. V and J calls and clone size are as listed in that table; D and trimming were resolved from the DNA. There are under 250,000 clones in the sample; under 90% occur only once, and around 1.8% lies in the top ten. Cohorts were determined from participant-reported clinical history. The CDR3 sequence is 15 residues long. J lost 4 bases, V lost 4 bases, and 3 bases had no gene match. Germline V gives CDR1 SGHNT, CDR2 YENEEA.

This chain links TRBV11-3 with TRBJ2-1, with 11 positions matching TRBD2. The receptor's source is a man in his sixties who had recovered from COVID-19. The sample comprised PBMCs or T cells enriched from blood (not recorded which). The CDR3 DNA reads as TGTGCCAGCAGCTCACTAGCGGGGGCATACAATGAGCAGTTCTTC. This translates into CASSSLAGAYNEQFF.